These 19 T cell receptor beta chains were all obtained from the same sample, sequenced in a study of blood T cell repertoires in COVID-19. TCRdb keeps only in-frame clones here, not all; method: immunoSEQ multiplex PCR. The profile shows more than 200,000 clones, nearly 90% of them singletons. The material sequenced was PBMCs or T cells enriched from blood (not recorded which). The receptors were sampled from a woman aged 25 to 39 with acute COVID-19.

V usage is TRBV7-9 and J usage is TRBJ1-1; maybe TRBD1 (5 bases). V was clipped by 7 bases and J by 6 bases, with 18 bases between them. The germline V gene has CDR1 SEHNR and CDR2 FQNEAQ (reference sequence). The CDR3 has 14 amino acids. This CDR3 reads CASTMTGSGAEAFF. CDR3 nucleotide sequence: TGTGCCAGCACCATGACGGGGTCGGGGGCTGAAGCTTTCTTT.

A note on this clone: The sample carries other DNA sequences with the same CDR3. This chain uses TRBV9 with TRBJ2-3; TRBD2 might be the D (5 bases). V gave up 1 base and J gave up 6 bases, with 6 bases separating them. CDR1 and CDR2 (germline): SGDLS, YYNGEE. The CDR3 length is 12 residues. The CDR3: CASSVRGDTQYF. As DNA, the CDR3 is TGTGCCAGCAGCGTACGAGGGGATACGCAGTATTTT.

V is TRBV18 and J is TRBJ1-1; D gene ambiguous. V lost 3 bases and J lost 6, with 8 bases in between. Germline loops: CDR1 KGHSH, CDR2 LQKENI. This CDR3 contains 12 residues. In DNA, the CDR3 is TGTGCCAGCTCACCGCCCGGGGCTGAAGCTTTCTTT. Protein product: CASSPPGAEAFF.

V usage is TRBV24-1 and J usage is TRBJ2-2, with 9 bases aligning to TRBD1. Germline V gene data show CDR1 as KGHDR and CDR2 as SFDVKD. The ends lost 3 bases at V and 2 bases at J; junction bases unmatched: 6. The CDR3 sequence is 17 residues long. In DNA, the CDR3 is TGTGCCACCAGTGATAGCCGGGACAGGGAAAACACCGGGGAGCTGTTTTTT. Protein: CATSDSRDRENTGELFF.

The J gene is TRBJ2-7, the V gene TRBV11-3; 7 nucleotides line up with TRBD1. V lost 5 bases to trimming and J lost 1 base; unmatched junction nucleotides: 5. Germline lookup yields CDR1 SGHNT and CDR2 YENEEA. The CDR3 contains 14 residues. The chain's CDR3 is CASSARGSSYEQYF. As DNA, the CDR3 is TGTGCCAGCAGCGCCAGGGGGAGTTCCTACGAGCAGTACTTC.

The chain joins TRBV18 to TRBJ2-7; no definite D call. The CDR3 loop spans 12 amino acids. The V and J ends lost 5 bases and 2 bases respectively, with 7 bases between them. Germline CDR1 is KGHSH and CDR2 is LQKENI. CDR3 sequence: CASSATAYEQYF. In DNA form, the CDR3 reads TGTGCCAGCTCAGCAACAGCCTACGAGCAGTACTTC.

V gene TRBV5-1 combines with J gene TRBJ2-3, with D unclear. The CDR3 sequence is 12 residues long. Germline CDR1 SGHRS, CDR2 YFSETQ. Trimming shortened V by 5 bases and J by 3 bases, and 7 bases separated the two germline ends. The CDR3: CASRQNTDTQYF. CDR3 sequence (DNA): TGCGCCAGCAGACAGAATACAGATACGCAGTATTTT.

The CDR3 sequence: CASSSGQGNNSPLHF. The CDR3 nucleotides are TGTGCCAGCAGCTCCGGACAGGGGAATAATTCACCCCTCCACTTT. The chain employs TRBV7-2 and TRBJ1-6; 9 nucleotides agree with TRBD1. The junction had 3 bases not matched to a gene; V was cut back by 4 bases and J by 5 bases. CDR3 length equals 15 residues. Germline values: CDR1 SGHTA, CDR2 FQGNSA.

The genes are TRBV7-9 and TRBJ2-3, with D perhaps matching TRBD2 (5 bases). Germline CDR1 is SEHNR and CDR2 is FQNEAQ (reference sequence). The CDR3 is 15 amino acids. Trimming removed 1 base from V and 2 bases from J, with 10 bases in between. The CDR3 DNA follows: TGTGCCAGCAGCTTAGGCCGAGGGATCACAGATACGCAGTATTTT. Translating gives CASSLGRGITDTQYF.

The genes are TRBV2 and TRBJ1-4, with D maybe TRBD1 (6 bases). This CDR3 contains 14 residues. The germline V and J ends were trimmed by 8 bases and 1 base, with 11 bases remaining between them. The V gene's germline CDR1 is SNHLY and CDR2 FYNNEI. The CDR3 protein is CASVTDRTNEKLFF. In nucleotides, the CDR3 is TGTGCCAGCGTTACGGACAGAACTAATGAAAAACTGTTTTTT.

The CDR3 is CASRPDDRGWGYTF. The CDR3 DNA is TGTGCCAGCAGGCCGGATGACAGGGGATGGGGCTACACCTTC. The chain recombines TRBV2 with TRBJ1-2; TRBD1 aligns across 8 bases. Germline V gene sequence: CDR1 SNHLY, CDR2 FYNNEI. The ends lost 6 bases at V and 8 bases at J; junction bases unmatched: 11. The CDR3 consists of 14 residues.

This clone was seen only once. The chain links TRBV30 to TRBJ1-6; no definite D call. The germline V gene has CDR1 GTSNPN and CDR2 SVGIG (reference sequence). The CDR3 totals 15 residues. Written as DNA, the CDR3 is TGTGCTGTTCCACCGGGATCGGGCCGAAATTCACCCCTCCACTTT. Its translation: CAVPPGSGRNSPLHF.

This clone is a singleton in its sample. The chain combines TRBV7-9 with TRBJ1-5; D may be TRBD1 (5 bases). The CDR3 length is 14 residues. Trimming took 10 bases from V and 6 from J, leaving 19 bases between them. The germline gives CDR1 SEHNR, CDR2 FQNEAQ (reference sequence). The CDR3 sequence is CATGQQGDSQPQHF. CDR3 nucleotide sequence: TGTGCCACCGGGCAGCAAGGGGATAGTCAGCCCCAGCATTTT.

J is TRBJ1-2 and V is TRBV11-2; D gene ambiguous. The length of the CDR3 is 16 residues. V dropped 4 bases and J dropped 4 bases, with 19 bases sitting between them. Germline V CDR1 and CDR2: SGHAT, FQNNGV. As DNA, the CDR3 is TGTGCCAGCAGCTCCTTAAGAAATAGTTCCCCCTATGGCTACACCTTC. The encoded protein is CASSSLRNSSPYGYTF.

V is TRBV7-5 and J is TRBJ2-7; TRBD2, as called in the table, went unchecked against the DNA. TRBV7-5 corresponds to a pseudogene. The length of the CDR3 is 18 residues. The CDR3, as DNA: TGTGCCAGAAGCTTAGTTCAAGGTCCGGGGGTACTCCGCTACGAGCAGTACTTC. This translates into CARSLVQGPGVLRYEQYF.

This chain uses TRBV4-3 with TRBJ1-5; D gene unclear. The CDR3 runs 16 residues. Trimming cost V 0 bases and J 7 bases, with 16 bases left between them. CDR1 is LGHNA and CDR2 is YSLEER in the germline V gene. The CDR3 is CASSQDQATKAQPQHF. CDR3 in DNA: TGCGCCAGCAGCCAAGACCAGGCCACAAAGGCGCAGCCCCAGCATTTT.

In its sample, this clone was seen once. The chain joins TRBV6-2 or TRBV6-3 to TRBJ1-4; D is unclear. V was clipped by 4 bases and J by 8 bases, with 14 bases between them. CDR1 and CDR2 from the germline V gene are MNHEY and SVGEGT. The CDR3 sequence is 14 residues long. CDR3 protein: CASSFIPGQEKLFF. The CDR3, as DNA: TGTGCCAGCAGTTTCATTCCAGGCCAGGAAAAACTGTTTTTT.

The chain employs TRBV28 and TRBJ2-5; 10 nucleotides align to TRBD2. The CDR3 sequence is 14 residues long. V was clipped by 5 bases and J by 3 bases; unmatched bases: 3. Per germline, CDR1 MDHEN and CDR2 SYDVKM. This chain's CDR3 is CASSRTSGKETQYF. The CDR3 nucleotides are TGTGCCAGCAGTCGGACTAGCGGTAAAGAGACCCAGTACTTC.

This sequence joins TRBV10-2 and TRBJ2-3; 14 nucleotides line up with TRBD2. Trimming removed 6 bases from V and 4 bases from J; junction bases left unmatched: 3. Germline V CDR1 and CDR2: WSHSY, SAAADI. The CDR3 runs 15 residues. The CDR3 nucleotides are TGCGCCAGCAGGGCGGGACTAGCGGGGGCAGATACGCAGTATTTT. This gives the protein CASRAGLAGADTQYF.